A selection of T cell receptor beta chains follows, all from one sample in a study of neurological immune-mediated disorders. TCRdb ran MiXCR on the 5' RACE reads and lists one entry per CDR3 protein. The sample carries tens of thousands of distinct CDR3 sequences, roughly 6.3% recorded once. The specimen sequenced was PBMCs. Every receptor here comes from a woman aged 35 to 49 in good health. Both conserved end residues are part of each CDR3. Each record gives: CDR3 DNA, CDR3 protein, D gene, clone size, V gene, J gene. A D gene is named only where the DNA matches it firmly. Clone size appears in some rows only: once, few, many, or a class for an expanded clone.

CDR3nt: TGTGCCAGCAGCGCCGGGAGTCTAGCGGGTCGGGAGCAGTACTTC
CDR3aa: CASSAGSLAGREQYF
d_gene: TRBD2
abundance: many
v_gene: TRBV5-6
j_gene: TRBJ2-7

CDR3nt: TGCGCCAGCAGCTCACCGGGACAGGGGCGCGCTGGCGGCTACACCTTC
CDR3aa: CASSSPGQGRAGGYTF
d_gene: TRBD1
abundance: few
v_gene: TRBV5-1
j_gene: TRBJ1-2

CDR3nt: TGCAGTGCTAGAGATTTGCGGGAAGGGAACAATGAGCAGTTCTTC
CDR3aa: CSARDLREGNNEQFF
d_gene: -
abundance: -
v_gene: TRBV20-1
j_gene: TRBJ2-1

CDR3nt: TGTGCCAGCAGTTACTCGTCTCCTAGCGGGATCTACAATGAGCAGTTCTTC
CDR3aa: CASSYSSPSGIYNEQFF
d_gene: TRBD2
abundance: many
v_gene: TRBV6-2/TRBV6-3
j_gene: TRBJ2-1

CDR3nt: TGCGCCAGTAGACGGGACATGACCTACGAGCAGTACTTC
CDR3aa: CASRRDMTYEQYF
d_gene: -
abundance: -
v_gene: TRBV5-1
j_gene: TRBJ2-7

CDR3nt: TGCAGTGCTAGGGGTCCGGGACAGGGGCTTAACTATGGCTACACCTTC
CDR3aa: CSARGPGQGLNYGYTF
d_gene: TRBD1
abundance: many
v_gene: TRBV20-1
j_gene: TRBJ1-2

CDR3nt: TGTGCCAGCAGCTCCCGGGACCAGCTCCAAGAGACCCAGTACTTC
CDR3aa: CASSSRDQLQETQYF
d_gene: -
abundance: many
v_gene: TRBV7-8
j_gene: TRBJ2-5

CDR3nt: TGTGCCAGCAGGGGGCAGGGAGGACTCAATCAGCCCCAGCATTTT
CDR3aa: CASRGQGGLNQPQHF
d_gene: -
abundance: many
v_gene: TRBV2
j_gene: TRBJ1-5

CDR3nt: TGCAGTGCTAGTTCAAGCGGGGCCACCGGGGAGCTGTTTTTT
CDR3aa: CSASSSGATGELFF
d_gene: TRBD2
abundance: many
v_gene: TRBV20-1
j_gene: TRBJ2-2

CDR3nt: TGCAGTGCTAGAGATCAGGATGGGAGGGAGACCCAGTACTTC
CDR3aa: CSARDQDGRETQYF
d_gene: -
abundance: many
v_gene: TRBV20-1
j_gene: TRBJ2-5

CDR3nt: TGTGCCAGCAGTGACCGAGAACAGGGGAGTAACACTGAAGCTTTCTTT
CDR3aa: CASSDREQGSNTEAFF
d_gene: TRBD1
abundance: many
v_gene: TRBV6-1
j_gene: TRBJ1-1

CDR3nt: TGCAGTGCGGACCAACTAGCGGGAGTCACCGATGAGCAGTTCTTC
CDR3aa: CSADQLAGVTDEQFF
d_gene: TRBD2
abundance: many
v_gene: TRBV20-1
j_gene: TRBJ2-1

CDR3nt: TGTGCCAGCAGTTCGGGACAGGGCCAAGAGACCCAGTACTTC
CDR3aa: CASSSGQGQETQYF
d_gene: TRBD1
abundance: -
v_gene: TRBV2
j_gene: TRBJ2-5

CDR3nt: TGTGCCAGCTCACCGGGACGGGAGAATGAAAAACTGTTTTTT
CDR3aa: CASSPGRENEKLFF
d_gene: -
abundance: many
v_gene: TRBV18
j_gene: TRBJ1-4

CDR3nt: TGTGCCAGCAGCCGCCAAGTGTCTGGGGCCAACGTCCTGACTTTC
CDR3aa: CASSRQVSGANVLTF
d_gene: -
abundance: medium-sized
v_gene: TRBV3-1
j_gene: TRBJ2-6

CDR3nt: TGTGCCAGCGGCCCCACCGGGACAGGTCCTTACGAGCAGTACTTC
CDR3aa: CASGPTGTGPYEQYF
d_gene: TRBD1
abundance: many
v_gene: TRBV5-6
j_gene: TRBJ2-7

CDR3nt: TGTGCCAGCAGCGGAGACAGTAGCTCTGGAAACACCATATATTTT
CDR3aa: CASSGDSSSGNTIYF
d_gene: -
abundance: many
v_gene: TRBV7-2
j_gene: TRBJ1-3

CDR3nt: TGTGCCATCGGAGGGACAGGGTCGACAGATACGCAGTATTTT
CDR3aa: CAIGGTGSTDTQYF
d_gene: TRBD1
abundance: many
v_gene: TRBV10-3
j_gene: TRBJ2-3

CDR3nt: TGCAGTGCTAGAAAAGATACGCAGTATTTT
CDR3aa: CSARKDTQYF
d_gene: -
abundance: many
v_gene: TRBV20-1
j_gene: TRBJ2-3

CDR3nt: TGCAGCGTCAACACTCAAGAGACCCAGTACTTC
CDR3aa: CSVNTQETQYF
d_gene: -
abundance: many
v_gene: TRBV29-1
j_gene: TRBJ2-5

CDR3nt: TGCAGCGTTGAAGATCTCCCTGGGAGCTCCTACAATGAGCAGTTCTTC
CDR3aa: CSVEDLPGSSYNEQFF
d_gene: -
abundance: -
v_gene: TRBV29-1
j_gene: TRBJ2-1

CDR3nt: TGTGCCAGCAGCTCCCAGGGGGCGGTCGGAGAGACCCAGTACTTC
CDR3aa: CASSSQGAVGETQYF
d_gene: TRBD1
abundance: many
v_gene: TRBV11-2
j_gene: TRBJ2-5

CDR3nt: TGCAGTGCAGCCCAGGGGGCACAGGACGTTTTACTCCAGCATTTT
CDR3aa: CSAAQGAQDVLLQHF
d_gene: TRBD1
abundance: many
v_gene: TRBV20-1
j_gene: TRBJ1-5

CDR3nt: TGTGCCAGCAGTCCCCTGACAGATTTCCACACTGAAGCTTTCTTT
CDR3aa: CASSPLTDFHTEAFF
d_gene: -
abundance: many
v_gene: TRBV27
j_gene: TRBJ1-1

CDR3nt: TGTGCCAGCAGCTTAATCAAGGCTGGGGCCAACGTCCTGACTTTC
CDR3aa: CASSLIKAGANVLTF
d_gene: -
abundance: many
v_gene: TRBV11-2
j_gene: TRBJ2-6

CDR3nt: TGCAGTGCTAGTACAGGGGACTATAATTCACCCCTCCACTTT
CDR3aa: CSASTGDYNSPLHF
d_gene: TRBD1
abundance: many
v_gene: TRBV20-1
j_gene: TRBJ1-6

CDR3nt: TGCAGTGCTACCCGAGGAGGGGGGAACACTGAAGCTTTCTTT
CDR3aa: CSATRGGGNTEAFF
d_gene: -
abundance: many
v_gene: TRBV20-1
j_gene: TRBJ1-1

CDR3nt: TGTGCCAGCAGCTTGGACTCGAACTATGGCTACACCTTC
CDR3aa: CASSLDSNYGYTF
d_gene: -
abundance: -
v_gene: TRBV5-4
j_gene: TRBJ1-2

CDR3nt: TGTGCCAGCTCACCGAGTGGAGATACGCAGTATTTT
CDR3aa: CASSPSGDTQYF
d_gene: -
abundance: many
v_gene: TRBV18
j_gene: TRBJ2-3

CDR3nt: TGTGCCAGCAGTGCCCTAATGACTCGCCAAGAGACCCAGTACTTC
CDR3aa: CASSALMTRQETQYF
d_gene: -
abundance: -
v_gene: TRBV2
j_gene: TRBJ2-5

CDR3nt: TGTGCCAGCAGACAGACAGAGCTCCTAGGGAACACTGAAGCTTTCTTT
CDR3aa: CASRQTELLGNTEAFF
d_gene: -
abundance: many
v_gene: TRBV6-6
j_gene: TRBJ1-1

CDR3nt: TGTGCCAGCAGAGATTCAGGGGCCCTCAAGCTAACGCAGTATTTT
CDR3aa: CASRDSGALKLTQYF
d_gene: -
abundance: many
v_gene: TRBV6-5
j_gene: TRBJ2-3